A selection of T cell receptor beta chains follows, all from one sample in a study of shared clonotypes between healthy human individuals. Produced via immunoSEQ multiplex PCR; TCRdb's table is partial and in-frame only. The data contain 2 million to 2.5 million clones, approximately 96% of them seen just once; the ten biggest clones take up more than 0.1%. Sequenced material: naive CD4+ T cells sorted from blood. Every receptor here comes from a man between 18 and 29 years old in good health. Each CDR3 is given with its conserved first and last residue. Part of the rows lack a size; the others show once, few, many or a class for expanded clones.

TRBV5-1	NA	TRBJ2-7	CASSQKATGYEQYF
TRBV7-2	NA	TRBJ1-1	CASSSGGFNTEAFF
TRBV30	NA	TRBJ2-4	CAWASGGGVNIQYF
TRBV5-4	few	TRBJ1-1	CASSPDRRNTEAFF
TRBV7-9	NA	TRBJ1-1	CASSPTGVTEAFF
TRBV2	NA	TRBJ1-2	CASSEEGELYGYTF
TRBV9	NA	TRBJ2-7	CASSGRHGSGEQYF
TRBV18	NA	TRBJ2-4	CASSPAGQGNIQYF
TRBV5-8	NA	TRBJ2-7	CASSSGQVLSQQYF
TRBV6-5	NA	TRBJ1-2	CASSSGTLTYGYTF
TRBV7-9	NA	TRBJ2-1	CASSLEVAGVAYNEQFF
TRBV4-3	NA	TRBJ2-7	CASSQGLAGSYEQYF
TRBV7-3	NA	TRBJ2-3	CASSPGSGGVQYF
TRBV18	NA	TRBJ1-1	CASSPSSALNTEAFF
TRBV18	NA	TRBJ2-2	CASSPPSRAGELFF
TRBV6-6	NA	TRBJ2-7	CASSGQPGGANEQYF
TRBV11-2	NA	TRBJ2-3	CASSLAPVSTDTQYF
TRBV28	NA	TRBJ2-1	CASSLQGGRNEQFF
TRBV6-4	NA	TRBJ2-1	CASSDGGLGHNEQFF
TRBV4-2	NA	TRBJ2-5	CASSQEGTDQETQYF
TRBV18	NA	TRBJ1-2	CASSKTGDYGYTF
TRBV10-3	NA	TRBJ2-3	CAISEGYTQYF
TRBV5-4	NA	TRBJ2-2	CASSSRGRGGTGELFF
TRBV7-8	NA	TRBJ2-7	CASSYRGQGISSYEQYF
TRBV7-2	NA	TRBJ2-5	CASSLSGGKETQYF
TRBV4-1	NA	TRBJ2-7	CASSPGPGTPYYEQYF
TRBV27	NA	TRBJ1-6	CASSPGTGNGYNSPLHF
TRBV27	NA	TRBJ1-4	CASSLYGARGDRNGKLFF
TRBV2	once	TRBJ2-1	CASSEALRTSGAFGNEQFF
TRBV7-2	NA	TRBJ2-7	CASRPLLAGRHEQYF
TRBV14	NA	TRBJ2-1	CASSYTGVRGNEQFF
TRBV10-3	NA	TRBJ2-3	CASSSGVSDTQYF
TRBV18	NA	TRBJ1-1	CASSRTGDTEAFF
TRBV7-9	NA	TRBJ2-2	CASGEAGRGPGELFF
TRBV5-1	NA	TRBJ2-7	CASSLEGLPYEQYF
TRBV7-8	NA	TRBJ1-5	CASSPRRQGDLSNQPQHF
TRBV6-1	NA	TRBJ1-2	CAGRVGGAQYGYTF
TRBV15	once	TRBJ2-7	CATSRDGRGWGEQYF
TRBV11-2	NA	TRBJ1-2	CASSLGTSGYTF
TRBV27	NA	TRBJ1-2	CASSSTWDIFRDSNYGYTF
TRBV7-9	NA	TRBJ1-1	CASSHRDGTFNTEAFF
TRBV7-2	NA	TRBJ2-5	CASSLAVLAGETQYF
TRBV18	NA	TRBJ1-1	CASSYSRNTEAFF
TRBV4-3	NA	TRBJ1-5	CASSQGSNQPQHF
TRBV10-3	once	TRBJ2-1	CAISAGPESSNEQFF